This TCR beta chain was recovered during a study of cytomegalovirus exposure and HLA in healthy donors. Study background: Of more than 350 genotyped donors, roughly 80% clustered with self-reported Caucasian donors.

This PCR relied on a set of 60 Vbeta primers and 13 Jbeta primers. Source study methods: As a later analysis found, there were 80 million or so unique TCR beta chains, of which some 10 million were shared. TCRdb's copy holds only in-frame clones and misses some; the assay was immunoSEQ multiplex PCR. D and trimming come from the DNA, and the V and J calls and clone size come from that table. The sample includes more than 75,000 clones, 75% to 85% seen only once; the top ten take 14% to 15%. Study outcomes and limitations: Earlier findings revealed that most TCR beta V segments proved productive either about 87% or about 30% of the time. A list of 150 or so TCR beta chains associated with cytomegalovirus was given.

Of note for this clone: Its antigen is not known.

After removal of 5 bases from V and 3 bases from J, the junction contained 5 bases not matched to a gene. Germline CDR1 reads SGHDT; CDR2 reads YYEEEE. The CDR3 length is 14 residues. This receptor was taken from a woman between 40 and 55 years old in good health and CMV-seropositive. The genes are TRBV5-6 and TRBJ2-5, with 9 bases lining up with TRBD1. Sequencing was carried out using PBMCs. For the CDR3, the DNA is TGTGCCAGCAGTCGGACAGGGGTAGAAGAGACCCAGTACTTC. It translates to CASSRTGVEETQYF.